This TCR beta chain was obtained from a study of shared T cell receptors in the human thymus. Here immunoSEQ multiplex PCR was the method, and the copy in TCRdb shows in-frame clones only, minus some. The sample contains some 760,000 clones, approximately 83% of which appear only once. The CDR3 spans 15 residues. Germline CDR1 is MNHNS and CDR2 is SASEGT. V shed 7 bases, J shed 4 bases, and the junction held 4 bases outside the gene matches. These data are also associated with another study on human thymus T cells.

Source material: thymocytes. V gene TRBV6-1 combines with J gene TRBJ2-5; 15 bases match TRBD2. This TCR came from a girl less than two years old with a congenital heart defect. CDR3 in amino acids: CASIGLAGGLETQYF. In DNA, the CDR3 is TGTGCCAGCATAGGACTAGCGGGGGGGCTAGAGACCCAGTACTTC.